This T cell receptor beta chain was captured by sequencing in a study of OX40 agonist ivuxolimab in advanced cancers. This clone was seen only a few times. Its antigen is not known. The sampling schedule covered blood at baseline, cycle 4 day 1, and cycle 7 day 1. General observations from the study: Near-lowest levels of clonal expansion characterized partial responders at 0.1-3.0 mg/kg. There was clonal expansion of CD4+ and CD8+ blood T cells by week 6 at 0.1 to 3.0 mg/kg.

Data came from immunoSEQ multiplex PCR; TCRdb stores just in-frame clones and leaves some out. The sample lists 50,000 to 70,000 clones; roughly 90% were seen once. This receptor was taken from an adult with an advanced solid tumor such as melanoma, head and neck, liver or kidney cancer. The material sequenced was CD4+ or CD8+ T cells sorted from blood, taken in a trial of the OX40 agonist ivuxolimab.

In DNA, the CDR3 is TGTGCCAGCAGCCTCCTGGGACTAGCGGGAGGTACCGGGGAGCTGTTTTTT. This codes for CASSLLGLAGGTGELFF. The V gene is TRBV2, the J gene TRBJ2-2, with 15 bases fitting TRBD2. J was trimmed by 5 bases and V by 6 bases; bases with no gene match: 7. Per germline, CDR1 SNHLY and CDR2 FYNNEI. CDR3 size: 17 residues. Supplemented by reference TRBV2 and TRBJ2-2, the full variable domain reads EPEVTQTPSHQVTQMGQEVILRCVPISNHLYFYWYRQILGQKVEFLVSFYNNEISEKSEIFDDQFSVERPDGSNFTLKIRSTKLEDSAMYFCASSLLGLAGGTGELFFGEGSRLTVL.